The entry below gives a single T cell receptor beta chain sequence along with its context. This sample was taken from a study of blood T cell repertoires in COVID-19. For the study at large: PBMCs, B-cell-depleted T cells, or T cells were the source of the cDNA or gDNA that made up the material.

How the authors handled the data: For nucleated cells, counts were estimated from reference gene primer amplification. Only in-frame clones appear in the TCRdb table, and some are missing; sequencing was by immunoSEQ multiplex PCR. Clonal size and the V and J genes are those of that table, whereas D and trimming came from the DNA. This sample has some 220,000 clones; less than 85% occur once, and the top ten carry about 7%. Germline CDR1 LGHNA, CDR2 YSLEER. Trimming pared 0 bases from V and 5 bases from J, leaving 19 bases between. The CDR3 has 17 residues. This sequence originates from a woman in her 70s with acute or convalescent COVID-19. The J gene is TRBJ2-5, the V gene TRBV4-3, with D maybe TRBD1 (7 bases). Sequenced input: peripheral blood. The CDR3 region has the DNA TGCGCCAGCAGCCAAGATTGGGCAGCTTCAGGGGGGGAGACCCAGTACTTC. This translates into CASSQDWAASGGETQYF.